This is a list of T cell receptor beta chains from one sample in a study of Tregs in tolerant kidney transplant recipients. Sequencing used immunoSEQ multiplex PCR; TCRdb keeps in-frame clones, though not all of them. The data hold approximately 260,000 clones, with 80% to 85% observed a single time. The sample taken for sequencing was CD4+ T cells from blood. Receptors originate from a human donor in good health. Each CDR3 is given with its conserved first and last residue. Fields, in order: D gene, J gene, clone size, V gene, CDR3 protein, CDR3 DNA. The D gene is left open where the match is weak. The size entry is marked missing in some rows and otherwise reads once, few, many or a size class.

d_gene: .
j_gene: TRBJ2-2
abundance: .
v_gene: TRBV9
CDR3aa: CASSERTGYTGELFF
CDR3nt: TGTGCCAGCAGCGAACGAACGGGCTACACCGGGGAGCTGTTTTTT

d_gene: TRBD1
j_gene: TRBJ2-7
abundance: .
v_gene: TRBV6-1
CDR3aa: CASSEGVVGTGITYEQYF
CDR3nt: TGTGCCAGCAGTGAAGGTGTAGTGGGGACAGGGATCACCTACGAGCAGTACTTC

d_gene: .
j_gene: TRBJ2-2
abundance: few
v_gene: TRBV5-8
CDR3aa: CASSLIWIGTGELFF
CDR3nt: TGTGCCAGCAGCTTGATTTGGATTGGCACCGGGGAGCTGTTTTTT

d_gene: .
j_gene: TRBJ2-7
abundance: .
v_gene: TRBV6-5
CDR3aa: CASSYGGGFIDEQYF
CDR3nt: TGTGCCAGCAGTTACGGTGGGGGATTTATCGACGAGCAGTACTTC

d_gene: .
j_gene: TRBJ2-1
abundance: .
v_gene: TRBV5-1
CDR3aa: CASFTGLNYNEQFF
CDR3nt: TGCGCCAGCTTTACAGGGCTTAACTACAATGAGCAGTTCTTC

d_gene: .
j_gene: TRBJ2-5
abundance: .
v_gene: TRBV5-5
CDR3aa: CASSPRDQETQYF
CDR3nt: TGTGCCAGCAGCCCGCGGGACCAAGAGACCCAGTACTTC

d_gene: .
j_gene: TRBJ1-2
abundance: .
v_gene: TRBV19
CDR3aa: CASSIPAPEGYGYTF
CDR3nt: TGTGCCAGTAGTATTCCAGCCCCCGAGGGCTATGGCTACACCTTC

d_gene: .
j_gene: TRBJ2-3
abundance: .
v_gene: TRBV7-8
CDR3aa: CASSLSGMGSQYF
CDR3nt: TGTGCCAGCAGCTTATCGGGGATGGGTTCGCAGTATTTT

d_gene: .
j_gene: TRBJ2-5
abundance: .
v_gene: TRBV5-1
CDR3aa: CASSFTPGTEETQYF
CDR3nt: TGCGCCAGCAGCTTTACCCCCGGGACGGAAGAGACCCAGTACTTC

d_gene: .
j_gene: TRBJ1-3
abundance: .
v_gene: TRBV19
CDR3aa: CASRQGSTGNTIYF
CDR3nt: TGTGCCAGCCGCCAGGGGAGTACTGGAAACACCATATATTTT

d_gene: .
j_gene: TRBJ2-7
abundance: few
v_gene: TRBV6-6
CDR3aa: CASSYSQGSYEQYF
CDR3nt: TGTGCCAGCAGTTACTCCCAGGGATCGTACGAGCAGTACTTC

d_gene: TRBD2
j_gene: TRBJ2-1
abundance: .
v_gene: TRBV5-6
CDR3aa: CASSFLTSGSSYNEQFF
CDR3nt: TGTGCCAGCAGCTTCCTGACTAGCGGGTCATCCTACAATGAGCAGTTCTTC

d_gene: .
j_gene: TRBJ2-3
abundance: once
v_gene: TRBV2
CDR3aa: CASIQSKGWTDTQYF
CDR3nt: TGTGCCAGCATCCAGTCCAAGGGTTGGACAGATACGCAGTATTTT

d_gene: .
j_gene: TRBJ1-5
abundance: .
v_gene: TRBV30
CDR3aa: CAWTFVPSKQEHQPQHF
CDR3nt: TGTGCCTGGACGTTCGTTCCTTCGAAGCAGGAACATCAGCCCCAGCATTTT

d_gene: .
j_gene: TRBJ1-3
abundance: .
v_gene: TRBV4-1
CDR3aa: CASSQVRDSGNTIYF
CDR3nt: TGCGCCAGCAGCCAAGTAAGGGACTCTGGAAACACCATATATTTT

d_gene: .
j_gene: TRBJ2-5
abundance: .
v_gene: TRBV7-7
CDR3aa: CASSFRAQETQYF
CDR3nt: TGTGCTAGCAGCTTCAGAGCCCAAGAGACCCAGTACTTC

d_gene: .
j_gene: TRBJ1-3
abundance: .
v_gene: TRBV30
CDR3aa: CAWTRTSGLNTIYF
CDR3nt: TGTGCCTGGACCCGTACGTCAGGGTTGAACACCATATATTTT

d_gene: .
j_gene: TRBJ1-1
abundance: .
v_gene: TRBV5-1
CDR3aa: CASSLDHRGGSNTEAFF
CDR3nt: TGCGCCAGCAGCTTGGATCACCGAGGGGGTTCGAACACTGAAGCTTTCTTT

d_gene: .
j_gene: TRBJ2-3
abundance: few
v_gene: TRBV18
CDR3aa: CASSWDIGPDTQYF
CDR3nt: TGTGCCAGCTCATGGGACATCGGGCCAGATACGCAGTATTTT

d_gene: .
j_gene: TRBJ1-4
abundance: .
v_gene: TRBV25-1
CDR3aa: CASSGGAGEKLFF
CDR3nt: TGTGCCAGCAGCGGGGGGGCAGGTGAAAAACTGTTTTTT

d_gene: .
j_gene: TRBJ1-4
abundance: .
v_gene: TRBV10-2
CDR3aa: CASRGQLNEKLFF
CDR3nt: TGCGCCAGCAGAGGGCAGCTTAATGAAAAACTGTTTTTT

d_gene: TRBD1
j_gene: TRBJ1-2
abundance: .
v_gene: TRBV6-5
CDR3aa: CASRVDRGNRGYTF
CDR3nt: TGTGCCAGCAGAGTGGACAGGGGGAACAGAGGCTACACCTTC

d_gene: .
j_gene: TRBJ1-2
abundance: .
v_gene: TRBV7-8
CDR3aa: CASSLWRESGYTF
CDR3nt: TGTGCCAGCAGCTTATGGAGGGAATCTGGCTACACCTTC

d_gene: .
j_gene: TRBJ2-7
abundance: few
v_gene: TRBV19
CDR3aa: CASSIGEGEQYF
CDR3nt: TGTGCCAGTAGTATAGGGGAAGGCGAGCAGTACTTC

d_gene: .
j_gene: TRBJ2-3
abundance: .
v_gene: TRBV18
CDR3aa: CASSPRGSTDTQYF
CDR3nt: TGTGCCAGCTCACCACGGGGTAGCACAGATACGCAGTATTTT

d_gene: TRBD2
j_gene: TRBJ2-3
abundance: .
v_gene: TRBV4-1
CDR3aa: CASSQTTLAGASDTQYF
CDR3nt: TGCGCCAGCAGCCAGACGACCCTAGCGGGAGCTTCGGATACGCAGTATTTT

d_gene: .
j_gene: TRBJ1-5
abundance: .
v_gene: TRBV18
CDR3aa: CASSAGGNQPQHF
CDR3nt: TGTGCCAGCTCCGCGGGGGGGAATCAGCCCCAGCATTTT

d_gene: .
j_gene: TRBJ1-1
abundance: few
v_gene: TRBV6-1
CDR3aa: CASSESGSTEAFF
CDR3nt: TGTGCCAGCAGTGAATCAGGGTCCACTGAAGCTTTCTTT

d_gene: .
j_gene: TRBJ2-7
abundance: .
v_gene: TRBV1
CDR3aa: CTSSQDLTSGSSLRDYEQYF
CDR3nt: TGCACCAGCAGCCAAGATCTTACTAGCGGGAGCTCCCTCCGGGACTACGAGCAGTACTTC

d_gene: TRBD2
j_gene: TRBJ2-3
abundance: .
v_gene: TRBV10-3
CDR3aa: CALGRGGSTDTQYF
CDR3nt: TGTGCCCTGGGGAGGGGCGGGAGCACAGATACGCAGTATTTT

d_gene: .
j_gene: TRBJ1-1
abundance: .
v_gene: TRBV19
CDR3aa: CASNTYRSDTEAFF
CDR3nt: TGTGCCAGTAATACTTACAGGAGCGACACTGAAGCTTTCTTT

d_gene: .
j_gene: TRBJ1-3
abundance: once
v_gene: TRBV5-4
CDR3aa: CATARDKGRNTIYF
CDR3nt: TGTGCCACCGCACGGGACAAGGGTAGAAACACCATATATTTT

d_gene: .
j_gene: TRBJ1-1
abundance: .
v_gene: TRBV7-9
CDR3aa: CASSLTSNTEAFF
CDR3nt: TGTGCCAGCAGTTTAACTTCTAACACTGAAGCTTTCTTT

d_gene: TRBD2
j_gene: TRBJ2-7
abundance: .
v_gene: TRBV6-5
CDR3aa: CASRAPPASGYEQYF
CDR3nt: TGTGCCAGCAGGGCCCCGCCAGCTAGCGGCTACGAGCAGTACTTC

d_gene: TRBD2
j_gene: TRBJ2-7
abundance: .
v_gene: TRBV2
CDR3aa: CASSVNWGGEQYF
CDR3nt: TGTGCCAGCAGTGTTAATTGGGGGGGCGAGCAGTACTTC

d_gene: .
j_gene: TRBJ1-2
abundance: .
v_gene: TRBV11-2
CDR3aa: CASSLAGTGYTF
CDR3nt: TGTGCCAGCAGCTTAGCAGGGACTGGCTACACCTTC